These 30 T cell receptor beta chains were all obtained from the same sample, sequenced in a study of blood T cell repertoires in COVID-19. Clones were sequenced by immunoSEQ multiplex PCR, and TCRdb holds only the in-frame ones, with some missing. The data show more than 120,000 clones, with about 92% seen just once and around 1.6% held by the top ten. Input material: peripheral blood. All receptors come from a human donor in a cohort sampled during active COVID-19.

The CDR3 DNA reads as TGTGCCAGCAGTCAAGACAGGGGCCTTAATTCACCCCTCCACTTT. Its protein product is CASSQDRGLNSPLHF. The chain carries TRBV7-2 and TRBJ1-6; 8 nucleotides align to TRBD1. CDR1 and CDR2 from the germline V gene are SGHTA and FQGNSA. The CDR3 contains 15 residues. V shed 6 bases, J shed 6 bases, and the junction held 7 bases outside the gene matches.

This clone was detected only once. The genes are TRBV7-2 and TRBJ1-6; 7 bases map to TRBD1. J gave up 4 bases and V 6 bases, and 6 bases lay outside the gene matches. The CDR3 loop spans 15 amino acids. Germline V gives CDR1 SGHTA, CDR2 FQGNSA. DNA for the CDR3: TGTGCCAGCAGGCCACCGGGACAGTATAATTCACCCCTCCACTTT. It yields the protein CASRPPGQYNSPLHF.

This sequence joins TRBV9 and TRBJ1-3, with 7 bases identical to TRBD1. The CDR3 is 16 residues long. Germline CDR1 is SGDLS and CDR2 is YYNGEE. Losses at the gene ends were 4 bases for V and 4 bases for J; bases not matched to a gene: 11. For the CDR3, the DNA is TGTGCCAGCAGCCTTAGACAGGGCCTCTCGGGAAACACCATATATTTT. This encodes CASSLRQGLSGNTIYF.

This clone was seen more than once but under ten times. The chain is built from TRBV10-3 and TRBJ2-6; the match to TRBD1 covers 7 bases. The CDR3 spans 16 residues. The V gene end was trimmed by 9 bases and the J gene end by 0 bases; junction bases not matched to a gene: 8. The germline V gene has CDR1 ENHRY and CDR2 SYGVKD. The CDR3 sequence: CAIQAGQDSGANVLTF. The CDR3 DNA follows: TGTGCCATTCAAGCAGGACAGGACTCTGGGGCCAACGTCCTGACTTTC.

This clone was found once. V is TRBV12-1 and J is TRBJ1-1. TRBV12-1 is reported as a pseudogene. The CDR3 has 14 residues. CDR3 sequence (DNA): TGTGCCAGCGCTTATTGGGAGGCGAACACTGAAGCTTTCTTT. Protein product: CASAYWEANTEAFF.

The rearrangement uses TRBV7-3 and TRBJ2-1; D uncertain. Looked up from germline, CDR1 is SGHTA and CDR2 is FQGTGA. The CDR3 is 12 amino acids. Trimming pared 3 bases from V and 9 bases from J, leaving 9 bases between. The CDR3 sequence: CASSFPRTEQFF. In DNA form, the CDR3 reads TGTGCCAGCAGCTTTCCGCGCACTGAGCAGTTCTTC.

The gene calls are TRBV19 and TRBJ1-1, with TRBD1 identical over 8 bases. Germline CDR1 is LNHDA and CDR2 is SQIVND (reference sequence). This CDR3 is 14 amino acids long. V lost 7 bases to trimming and J lost 1 base; unmatched junction nucleotides: 5. CDR3 sequence: CASNLQGANTEAFF. CDR3 DNA sequence: TGTGCCAGTAATTTGCAGGGGGCGAACACTGAAGCTTTCTTT.

In DNA form, the CDR3 reads TGCGCCAGCAGCTTTGACGGACAGGGGCAAGAAAAACTGTTTTTT. Translated: CASSFDGQGQEKLFF. The gene calls are TRBV5-1 and TRBJ1-4; 9 positions match TRBD1. The germline V gene has CDR1 SGHRS and CDR2 YFSETQ. V shed 2 bases, J shed 8 bases, and the junction held 7 bases outside the gene matches. The CDR3 spans 15 residues.

This clone has only one observation. DNA of the CDR3: TGTGCCAGCAGTGATTCGGCAGGGAGGACTGAAGCTTTCTTT. This gives the protein CASSDSAGRTEAFF. The chain links TRBV2 to TRBJ1-1, with D possibly being TRBD1 (5 bases). The CDR3 runs to 14 residues. V was clipped by 3 bases and J by 5 bases, with 13 bases between them. The germline CDR1 and CDR2 sequences are SNHLY and FYNNEI.

The chain employs TRBV7-9 and TRBJ1-4, with D possibly matching TRBD1 (6 bases). The CDR3 covers 15 residues. Germline CDR1 and CDR2: SEHNR and FQNEAQ (reference sequence). Trimming pared 1 base from V and 7 bases from J, leaving 13 bases between. CDR3 nucleotides: TGTGCCAGCAGCTTAGGGACAGAGTTAGTTGAAAAACTGTTTTTT. Protein product: CASSLGTELVEKLFF.

CDR3 nucleotide sequence: TGCAGTGCTAGTTCGGCGAGGGTGGTTGTTTACGAGCAGTACTTC. It yields the protein CSASSARVVVYEQYF. The chain has TRBV20-1 and TRBJ2-7; possible D gene TRBD2, 5 bases. CDR1 and CDR2 (germline): DFQATT, SNEGSKA (reference sequence). V gave up 3 bases and J gave up 4 bases, with 19 bases separating them. This CDR3 region has 15 residues.

V usage is TRBV3-1 (or the pseudogene TRBV3-2) and J usage is TRBJ2-3; unclear D gene. CDR1 is LGHDT and CDR2 is YNNKEL in the germline V gene (reference sequence). The CDR3 covers 14 residues. Trimming took 0 bases from V and 0 from J, leaving 4 bases between them. The CDR3 bases are TGTGCCAGCAGCCAAGAAACTAGCACAGATACGCAGTATTTT. It yields the protein CASSQETSTDTQYF.

The gene calls are TRBV4-2 and TRBJ1-5; D gene ambiguous. V lost 0 bases, J lost 7 bases, and 7 bases lay in between. CDR1 and CDR2 (germline): LGHNA, YNFKEQ. The CDR3 covers 13 residues. The DNA of the CDR3 is TGTGCCAGCAGCCAAGAATTGAGGCAGCCCCAGCATTTT. Translating gives CASSQELRQPQHF.

The rearrangement joins TRBV7-9 to TRBJ1-2; D is undetermined. V was trimmed by 0 bases and J by 2 bases, leaving 10 bases between them. CDR3 length: 15 residues. Germline V gives CDR1 SEHNR, CDR2 FQNEAQ (reference sequence). The CDR3 DNA follows: TGTGCCAGCAGCTTAGCCACTACGCTCAACTATGGCTACACCTTC. The encoded protein is CASSLATTLNYGYTF.

The V call is TRBV3-1 (or the pseudogene TRBV3-2), the J call TRBJ1-1; 7 bases are shared with TRBD1. Trimming at V came to 3 bases and at J to 0 bases, leaving 10 bases not matched to a gene. Germline CDR1 is LGHDT and CDR2 is YNNKEL (reference sequence). The CDR3 loop spans 17 amino acids. CDR3 coding DNA: TGTGCCAGCAGCCAGGAGAACAGGGGCGGAGTGAACACTGAAGCTTTCTTT. Translation: CASSQENRGGVNTEAFF.

The chain couples TRBV5-5 to TRBJ1-1; tentatively, D is TRBD1 (6 bases). The germline CDR1 and CDR2 sequences are SGHKS and YYEKEE (reference sequence). The length of the CDR3 is 14 residues. V lost 0 bases, J lost 4 bases, and 10 bases lay in between. This chain's CDR3 is CASSLEQGSTEAFF. The CDR3 nucleotides are TGTGCCAGCAGCTTGGAACAGGGAAGCACTGAAGCTTTCTTT.

This clone showed up just a few times. The chain combines TRBV6-6 with TRBJ1-1; TRBD1 agrees at 7 bases. J was trimmed by 5 bases and V by 5 bases; bases with no gene match: 2. In germline, CDR1 is MNHNY, CDR2 SVGAGI (reference sequence). The length of the CDR3 is 12 residues. The CDR3 is CASSLTGTEAFF. In DNA form, the CDR3 reads TGTGCCAGCAGTCTGACAGGGACTGAAGCTTTCTTT.

The chain uses TRBV7-2 and TRBJ2-1, with D possibly TRBD2 on 6 matching bases. The germline V gene has CDR1 SGHTA and CDR2 FQGNSA. This CDR3 has 12 residues. V lost 2 bases, J lost 8 bases, and 7 bases lay in between. The DNA for the CDR3 is TGTGCCAGCAGCTTATGGGGGGATGAGCAGTTCTTC. Residues: CASSLWGDEQFF.

This sequence joins TRBV7-9 and TRBJ2-3; D is uncertain. The CDR3 contains 13 residues. CDR1 and CDR2 from the germline V gene are SEHNR and FQNEAQ (reference sequence). Trimming left V 5 bases short and J 0 bases short, with 6 bases between. DNA of the CDR3: TGTGCCAGCAGCCAAGCTAGCACAGATACGCAGTATTTT. Its protein is CASSQASTDTQYF.

This clone was found once. The chain couples TRBV5-4 to TRBJ2-2, with 8 bases that match TRBD1. J was trimmed by 4 bases and V by 4 bases; bases with no gene match: 9. CDR1 is SGHNT, CDR2 YYREEE, per germline (reference sequence). The CDR3 runs 16 residues. The CDR3 sequence: CASSPQDRVSTGELFF. The CDR3 DNA reads as TGTGCCAGCAGCCCTCAGGACAGGGTCAGCACCGGGGAGCTGTTTTTT.

V is TRBV6-5 and J is TRBJ1-5; D unclear. Germline assignment: CDR1 MNHEY and CDR2 SVGAGI. CDR3 size: 13 residues. V lost 3 bases and J 1 base, leaving 4 bases between the germline ends. The CDR3: CASSYLSNQPQHF. The CDR3 nucleotides are TGTGCCAGCAGTTATCTGAGCAATCAGCCCCAGCATTTT.

The V call is TRBV9, the J call TRBJ2-7; TRBD2 matches 9 bases. The germline gives CDR1 SGDLS, CDR2 YYNGEE. The CDR3 covers 13 residues. The J segment lost 5 bases and the V segment lost 0 bases, leaving 0 bases of the junction unmatched. The CDR3 DNA reads TGTGCCAGCAGCGTAGGACTAGCGGACGAGCAGTACTTC. Amino acid sequence: CASSVGLADEQYF.

Ten or more counts support this clone. The DNA for the CDR3 is TGTGCCAGCAGCGTAGGTGGGCCCAATCAGCCCCAGCATTTT. This codes for CASSVGGPNQPQHF. This chain connects TRBV9 to TRBJ1-5; D unresolved. The V and J ends lost 0 bases and 3 bases respectively, with 7 bases between them. The CDR3 length is 14 residues. Germline lookup yields CDR1 SGDLS and CDR2 YYNGEE.

The chain employs TRBV6-6 and TRBJ2-3, with 14 bases identical to TRBD2. The CDR3 totals 17 residues. Germline V CDR1 and CDR2: MNHNY, SVGAGI (reference sequence). V was pared by 5 bases and J by 2 bases, with 6 bases of the junction left unmatched. DNA of the CDR3: TGTGCCAGCAGTCCGGGACTAGCGGGGGACCCCACAGATACGCAGTATTTT. Amino acids: CASSPGLAGDPTDTQYF.

The gene calls are TRBV19 and TRBJ1-2; D may be TRBD1 (6 bases). Deletions cut 5 bases from V and 0 bases from J, with 19 bases between. The CDR3 length is 17 residues. Germline V CDR1 and CDR2: LNHDA, SQIVND (reference sequence). CDR3 loop: CASSPQGVGTPNYGYTF. The CDR3 nucleotides are TGTGCCAGTAGTCCCCAAGGGGTCGGGACACCTAACTATGGCTACACCTTC.

The V call is TRBV28, the J call TRBJ1-4; tentatively, D is TRBD1 (6 bases). This CDR3 region has 14 residues. Germline CDR1 MDHEN, CDR2 SYDVKM. V lost 5 bases and J 8 bases, leaving 15 bases between the germline ends. CDR3 sequence reads: CASSVQGPDEKLFF. DNA of the CDR3: TGTGCCAGCAGTGTACAGGGTCCAGACGAAAAACTGTTTTTT.

The rearrangement uses TRBV2 and TRBJ1-6, with D unresolved. CDR3 length equals 15 residues. Trimming shortened V by 2 bases and J by 8 bases, and 13 bases separated the two germline ends. The V gene's germline CDR1 is SNHLY and CDR2 FYNNEI. The CDR3 sequence: CASSENLRSYSPLHF. The CDR3 DNA reads TGTGCCAGCAGTGAAAATTTGAGGTCTTATTCACCCCTCCACTTT.

The chain combines TRBV3-1 (or the pseudogene TRBV3-2) with TRBJ1-3, with 9 bases that match TRBD1. The junction had 10 bases not matched to a gene; V was cut back by 4 bases and J by 6 bases. Germline CDR1 is LGHDT and CDR2 is YNNKEL (reference sequence). This CDR3 region has 16 residues. CDR3 DNA sequence: TGTGCCAGCAGCCTCAGAGGACAGGGGAATGTAAACACCATATATTTT. It translates to CASSLRGQGNVNTIYF.

V and J are TRBV27 and TRBJ2-3, with 9 bases aligning to TRBD2. CDR1 and CDR2 from the germline V gene are MNHEY and SMNVEV (reference sequence). There are 15 residues in the CDR3. The trim removed 5 bases at V and 1 base at J, leaving 4 bases unmatched. The CDR3 DNA is TGTGCCAGCAGTCCCAAGCGGGGGGGCACAGATACGCAGTATTTT. Amino acid sequence: CASSPKRGGTDTQYF.

CDR3 loop: CASSRPDRVNTGELFF. CDR3 DNA: TGCGCCAGCAGTCGCCCCGACAGGGTAAACACCGGGGAGCTGTTTTTT. The rearrangement joins TRBV23-1 to TRBJ2-2, with 7 bases aligning to TRBD1. TRBV23-1 is known as an ORF, though its function is uncertain. Trimming took 4 bases from V and 2 from J; bases not matched to a gene: 7. The CDR3 runs to 16 residues.